The 16 T cell receptor beta chains given below trace back to one sample, sequenced in a study of patients and donors after allogeneic stem cell transplantation. From the RT-PCR reads, TCRdb called clonotypes with MiXCR, one entry per CDR3 protein. The repertoire includes 920,000 or so distinct CDR3 sequences, roughly 17% of them detected once, and 5% to 7.5% sits in the top ten. Sequencing input: blood, either unsorted or a sorted T cell fraction (not recorded which). These receptors were obtained from a human donor who was either an allogeneic HSCT recipient or a stem cell or donor lymphocyte infusion donor (not recorded which). It is not recorded whose cells these are; they may come from a transplant donor.

The chain joins TRBV7-9 to TRBJ2-1, with D possibly being TRBD2 (5 bases). CDR3 size: 12 residues. V was pared by 5 bases and J by 15 bases, with 17 bases between. Germline CDR1 reads SEHNR; CDR2 reads FQNEAQ (reference sequence). CDR3 in amino acids: CASSHTSGWPFF. CDR3 sequence (DNA): TGTGCCAGCAGCCATACTAGTGGATGGCCGTTCTTC.

This clonotype was found a few times. The chain joins TRBV4-2 to TRBJ2-7; D might be TRBD1 or TRBD2, each matching 6 bases. The CDR3 is made up of 14 amino acids. CDR1 and CDR2 from the germline V gene are LGHNA and YNFKEQ. Trimming stripped 1 base from V and 3 bases from J, with 10 bases between. The CDR3, as DNA: TGTGCCAGCAGCCAAGGAGGGGGGCTCTACGAGCAGTACTTC. Its translation is CASSQGGGLYEQYF.

The chain uses TRBV6-2 or TRBV6-3 and TRBJ2-1; TRBD1 aligns across 8 bases. With 2 bases clipped from V and 9 bases from J, the junction kept 9 bases outside the gene matches. CDR1 and CDR2 from the germline V gene are MNHEY and SVGEGT. The CDR3 spans 15 residues. CDR3 nucleotides: TGTGCCAGCAGTTACGCCGGACAGGGTCGCGGTGAGCAGTTCTTC. It is translated as CASSYAGQGRGEQFF.

This chain joins TRBV3-1 and TRBJ2-7; TRBD2 is a possible D gene (6 bases). There are 16 residues in the CDR3. Trimming removed 0 bases at V and 1 base at J, with 13 bases between. Per the germline V gene, CDR1 is LGHDT and CDR2 is YNNKEL (reference sequence). For the CDR3, the DNA is TGTGCCAGCAGCCAAGATGGAGGGAGACGATCCTACGAGCAGTACTTC. It yields the protein CASSQDGGRRSYEQYF.

This chain links TRBV20-1 with TRBJ2-7, with 7 nucleotides matching TRBD2. V dropped 6 bases and J dropped 4; count of bases not matched to a gene: 0. The CDR3 length is 10 residues. Per the germline V gene, CDR1 is DFQATT and CDR2 is SNEGSKA (reference sequence). The CDR3 DNA follows: TGCAGTGCGGGGGGGTACGAGCAGTACTTC. Translation gives CSAGGYEQYF.

The chain's CDR3 is CSAPSLSSDTQYF. The CDR3 nucleotides read TGCAGTGCTCCTTCCTTGAGTTCAGATACGCAGTATTTT. The chain joins TRBV20-1 to TRBJ2-3; D is uncertain. V lost 5 bases to trimming and J lost 4 bases, with 13 bases between them. In germline, CDR1 is DFQATT, CDR2 SNEGSKA (reference sequence). This CDR3 is built from 13 residues.

This clonotype was seen only a few times. The gene calls are TRBV6-1 and TRBJ1-2; 11 bases are a match to TRBD1. The CDR3 runs to 16 residues. Trimming took 6 bases from V and 8 from J; bases not matched to a gene: 14. Germline loops: CDR1 MNHNS, CDR2 SASEGT. The CDR3 DNA is TGTGCCAGCAGCCTCGAACTAAGGACAGGGGGCGTCGGCTACACCTTC. Amino acid sequence: CASSLELRTGGVGYTF.

The chain recombines TRBV5-6 with TRBJ2-5; D is undetermined. The V gene's germline CDR1 is SGHDT and CDR2 YYEEEE. The CDR3 consists of 14 residues. Trimming stripped 2 bases from V and 1 base from J, with 9 bases between. This CDR3 reads CASSLAQRQETQYF. CDR3 bases: TGTGCCAGCAGCTTAGCACAGCGCCAAGAGACCCAGTACTTC.

This clonotype was detected only a few times. V gene TRBV5-6 combines with J gene TRBJ1-2; possible D gene TRBD1, 5 bases. Trimming took 4 bases from V and 4 from J, leaving 17 bases between them. Germline V lookup: CDR1 SGHDT, CDR2 YYEEEE. This CDR3 spans 15 amino acids. This CDR3 is CASSGSRERIYGYTF. The CDR3 nucleotides are TGTGCCAGCAGCGGATCCAGGGAACGGATCTATGGCTACACCTTC.

This clonotype was seen more than once but under ten times. The chain couples TRBV4-1 to TRBJ1-2; no clear D. The CDR3 has 14 residues. The germline gives CDR1 MGHRA, CDR2 YSYEKL. The V end lost 0 bases, the J end lost 1 base, and 6 bases lay between the germline ends. The CDR3 loop reads CASSQEGLNYGYTF. The DNA of the CDR3 is TGCGCCAGCAGCCAAGAAGGGCTTAACTATGGCTACACCTTC.

This clonotype has a handful of counts. V is TRBV9 and J is TRBJ1-5; tentatively, D is TRBD1 (5 bases). From germline, CDR1 is SGDLS and CDR2 YYNGEE. This CDR3 has 13 amino acids. Trimming took off 0 bases at V and 7 bases at J, with 8 bases between the two ends. CDR3 sequence: CASSVEGRQPQHF. CDR3 nucleotides: TGTGCCAGCAGCGTAGAGGGGCGACAGCCCCAGCATTTT.

There are a few counts of this clonotype. The chain links TRBV20-1 to TRBJ2-5; D ambiguous. V was cut by 2 bases and J by 2 bases, with 9 bases left in between. The V gene's germline CDR1 is DFQATT and CDR2 SNEGSKA (reference sequence). The length of the CDR3 is 13 residues. The CDR3 here is CSARKWEQETQYF. The DNA of the CDR3 is TGCAGTGCTAGAAAGTGGGAACAAGAGACCCAGTACTTC.

This clonotype was counted only a few times. This rearrangement joins TRBV29-1 to TRBJ2-5, with D unclear. This CDR3 has 12 amino acids. Trimming pared 7 bases from V and 5 bases from J, leaving 14 bases between. Germline CDR1 SQVTM, CDR2 ANQGSEA. The DNA of the CDR3 is TGCAGCGCCGAGGCCGAACGGGAGACCCAGTACTTC. Encoded protein: CSAEAERETQYF.

The chain employs TRBV7-9 and TRBJ1-5, with D possibly TRBD1 on 5 matching bases. Germline V gene data show CDR1 as SEHNR and CDR2 as FQNEAQ (reference sequence). The germline V and J ends were trimmed by 5 bases and 9 bases, with 20 bases remaining between them. The length of the CDR3 is 15 residues. The CDR3 DNA reads as TGTGCCAGCAGCGGCTCAGATGAGGGGTTAAGGCCCCAGCATTTT. Encoded protein: CASSGSDEGLRPQHF.

The rearrangement uses TRBV5-1 and TRBJ2-5; possible D gene TRBD2, 6 bases. Germline V lookup: CDR1 SGHRS, CDR2 YFSETQ. Trimming took off 2 bases at V and 6 bases at J, with 20 bases between the two ends. CDR3 length equals 16 residues. This chain's CDR3 is CASSFNDRGSRKTQYF. The CDR3 bases are TGCGCCAGCAGCTTCAACGACCGGGGGTCTCGAAAGACCCAGTACTTC.

This chain connects TRBV7-2 to TRBJ2-7; TRBD1 matches 9 bases. Trimming took 3 bases from V and 7 from J; bases not matched to a gene: 4. The CDR3 is made up of 13 amino acids. CDR1 is SGHTA and CDR2 is FQGNSA in the germline V gene. CDR3 sequence reads: CASSFNRGLEQYF. DNA of the CDR3: TGTGCCAGCAGCTTTAACAGGGGGCTAGAGCAGTACTTC.